Many counts were recorded for the clone carrying this T cell receptor beta chain. The antigen remains unidentified. The CDR3 has 15 residues. V dropped 1 base and J dropped 0; count of bases not matched to a gene: 1. The V gene's germline CDR1 is SGHTA and CDR2 FQGNSA. After constant-region reverse-primer amplification, full-length variable regions underwent semi-nested PCR with Nested Universal Primer A. Each CDR3 protein gets one entry after TCRdb re-called the 5' RACE reads with MiXCR. The data show approximately 40,000 distinct CDR3 sequences, less than 25% seen once. Tregs were sorted as CD4+CD25+CD127-/low cells. General study points: The larger-cohort validation was restricted to a single TCR beta V-J rearrangement rather than whole repertoires.

The source is a female donor with breast cancer. This rearrangement joins TRBV7-2 to TRBJ1-1, with TRBD1 matching 8 bases. Sequences were obtained from Tregs sorted from blood. CDR3: CASSLVDRVNTEAFF. In DNA, the CDR3 is TGTGCCAGCAGCTTAGTGGACAGGGTGAACACTGAAGCTTTCTTT.